Listed here are 26 T cell receptor beta chains from one sample, sequenced in a study of blood T cell repertoires in COVID-19. Sequencing was performed with immunoSEQ multiplex PCR; in TCRdb, only in-frame clones are kept and a portion is missing. The table lists 150,000 to 200,000 clones, around 85% of them singletons. The sequencing sample was made of PBMCs or T cells enriched from blood (not recorded which). Receptors were obtained from a middle-aged man who had recovered from COVID-19.

The chain has TRBV10-3 and TRBJ1-1; maybe TRBD1 (5 bases). V lost 2 bases and J lost 8, with 18 bases in between. This CDR3 contains 15 residues. Germline CDR1 is ENHRY and CDR2 is SYGVKD. CDR3: CAISESSWQGGEAFF. CDR3 in DNA: TGTGCCATCAGTGAGAGTAGTTGGCAGGGCGGCGAAGCTTTCTTT.

V is TRBV2 and J is TRBJ2-6, with TRBD1 identical over 7 bases. V dropped 5 bases and J dropped 0; count of bases not matched to a gene: 7. Germline lookup yields CDR1 SNHLY and CDR2 FYNNEI. This CDR3 region has 17 residues. CDR3 protein: CASSRQGPSSGANVLTF. The CDR3 bases are TGTGCCAGCAGTAGACAGGGACCGAGCTCTGGGGCCAACGTCCTGACTTTC.

The rearrangement joins TRBV5-4 to TRBJ1-2, with D hard to call. V shed 9 bases and J shed 6 bases, with 21 bases lying between them. This CDR3 has 14 residues. Per germline, CDR1 SGHNT and CDR2 YYREEE (reference sequence). Here the CDR3 reads CATVGRRELDGYTF. Written as DNA, the CDR3 is TGTGCCACCGTGGGAAGGAGGGAGTTGGATGGCTACACCTTC. Combining the CDR3 with reference TRBV5-4 and TRBJ1-2 gives the whole variable domain ETGVTQSPTHLIKTRGQQVTLRCSSQSGHNTVSWYQQALGQGPQFIFQYYREEENGRGNFPPRFSGLQFPNYSSELNVNALELDDSALYLCATVGRRELDGYTFGSGTRLTVV.

V gene TRBV19 combines with J gene TRBJ1-1; possible D gene TRBD1, 6 bases. CDR3 size: 11 residues. V was pared by 7 bases and J by 8 bases, with 11 bases between. Germline assignment: CDR1 LNHDA and CDR2 SQIVND (reference sequence). The CDR3 reads CASTDRREAFF. CDR3 DNA: TGTGCCAGTACTGACAGGAGGGAAGCTTTCTTT.

The chain combines TRBV28 with TRBJ2-7; 8 nucleotides line up with TRBD2. The CDR3 loop spans 15 amino acids. CDR1 is MDHEN, CDR2 SYDVKM, per germline. With V trimmed by 5 bases and J by 5 bases, 11 bases remained unmatched. The CDR3 loop reads CASSRGGSGTNEQYF. CDR3 nucleotide sequence: TGTGCCAGCAGTCGGGGGGGTAGCGGGACCAACGAGCAGTACTTC.

This chain joins TRBV9 and TRBJ2-7; 8 bases match TRBD1. The CDR3 is made up of 15 amino acids. CDR1 and CDR2 (germline): SGDLS, YYNGEE. J was trimmed by 5 bases and V by 0 bases; bases with no gene match: 7. CDR3 region: CASSVGTGGIHEQYF. CDR3 DNA: TGTGCCAGCAGCGTAGGAACAGGGGGGATCCACGAGCAGTACTTC.

This chain connects TRBV19 to TRBJ1-1; D not certain. The CDR3 has 14 amino acids. CDR1 is LNHDA, CDR2 SQIVND, per germline (reference sequence). Trimming left V 8 bases short and J 0 bases short, with 13 bases between. CDR3 bases: TGTGCCAGTCTAAGCCAAAAAATGAACACTGAAGCTTTCTTT. It specifies CASLSQKMNTEAFF. Full variable domain (outside the CDR3, taken from reference TRBV19 and TRBJ1-1): DGGITQSPKYLFRKEGQNVTLSCEQNLNHDAMYWYRQDPGQGLRLIYYSQIVNDFQKGDIAEGYSVSREKKESFPLTVTSAQKNPTAFYLCASLSQKMNTEAFFGQGTRLTVV.

The chain's CDR3 is CSVSGEILHNEQFF. The CDR3 nucleotides read TGCAGCGTCAGCGGTGAGATCCTCCACAATGAGCAGTTCTTC. The rearrangement links TRBV29-1 to TRBJ2-1; a possible D gene is TRBD2 (5 bases). The V end was cut by 6 bases, the J end by 5 bases, with 17 bases between. The CDR3 consists of 14 residues. Germline values: CDR1 SQVTM, CDR2 ANQGSEA.

A word on this clone: Other nucleotide sequences from this sample produce the same CDR3. The chain employs TRBV27 and TRBJ2-1, with 9 bases fitting TRBD1. The CDR3 runs to 15 residues. V gave up 5 bases and J gave up 4 bases; unmatched junction bases: 6. Germline assignment: CDR1 MNHEY and CDR2 SMNVEV (reference sequence). The CDR3 here is CASSVTGGPYNEQFF. In DNA form, the CDR3 reads TGTGCCAGCAGTGTAACAGGGGGCCCATACAATGAGCAGTTCTTC.

The rearrangement links TRBV12-3 or TRBV12-4 to TRBJ1-2, with 7 positions matching TRBD1. Losses at the gene ends were 4 bases for V and 5 bases for J; bases not matched to a gene: 4. CDR3 size: 13 residues. The CDR3 bases are TGTGCCAGCAGTTCCGCGGGACAGTATGGCTACACCTTC. Protein sequence: CASSSAGQYGYTF.

The chain joins TRBV18 to TRBJ1-2, with D maybe TRBD1 (6 bases). Germline CDR1 reads KGHSH; CDR2 reads LQKENI. With 1 base removed from V and 3 bases from J, the gap between germline ends came to 6 bases. The CDR3 is made up of 13 amino acids. CDR3 sequence reads: CASSPHRDYGYTF. Written as DNA, the CDR3 is TGTGCCAGCTCACCACACAGGGACTATGGCTACACCTTC.

The chain uses TRBV15 and TRBJ2-2, with 8 bases matching TRBD1. V was clipped by 3 bases and J by 5 bases; unmatched bases: 5. Germline CDR1 and CDR2: LNHNV and YYDKDF (reference sequence). There are 15 residues in the CDR3. CDR3 DNA: TGTGCCACCAGCAGCTTTAGGACAGGGACCGGGGAGCTGTTTTTT. It specifies CATSSFRTGTGELFF.

J is TRBJ1-1 and V is TRBV27; 7 bases line up with TRBD1. Germline CDR1 reads MNHEY; CDR2 reads SMNVEV (reference sequence). CDR3 length: 12 residues. V dropped 6 bases and J dropped 3; count of bases not matched to a gene: 1. CDR3 region: CASRRGHTEAFF. For the CDR3, the DNA is TGTGCCAGCAGGAGGGGGCACACTGAAGCTTTCTTT.

V usage is TRBV28 and J usage is TRBJ2-6; TRBD1 aligns across 8 bases. Trimming cost V 10 bases and J 1 base; bases outside gene matches: 6. Germline CDR1 is MDHEN and CDR2 is SYDVKM. CDR3 length: 15 amino acids. The CDR3 region is CATGQGGSGANVLTF. The CDR3 coding sequence is TGTGCCACAGGACAGGGTGGATCTGGGGCCAACGTCCTGACTTTC.

The gene calls are TRBV9 and TRBJ1-4; D gene uncertain. The CDR3 consists of 14 residues. CDR1 SGDLS and CDR2 YYNGEE come from the germline V gene. The V and J ends lost 4 bases and 10 bases respectively, with 17 bases between them. The DNA of the CDR3 is TGTGCCAGCAGCCCCCGAGAGGAGGAGGGAAAACTGTTTTTT. Its translation is CASSPREEEGKLFF.

V and J are TRBV20-1 and TRBJ1-1; unclear D gene. Germline loops: CDR1 DFQATT, CDR2 SNEGSKA (reference sequence). Trimming removed 3 bases from V and 4 bases from J, with 6 bases in between. The CDR3 extends over 11 amino acids. The CDR3: CSAREATEAFF. The CDR3 coding sequence is TGCAGTGCTAGGGAGGCCACTGAAGCTTTCTTT.

The gene calls are TRBV13 and TRBJ2-4, with D possibly matching TRBD1 (5 bases). V gave up 5 bases and J gave up 8 bases, with 19 bases separating them. Germline assignment: CDR1 PRHDT and CDR2 FYEKMQ (reference sequence). The CDR3 covers 15 residues. CDR3 nucleotide sequence: TGTGCCAGCAGCCCCGGCAGGGCCCCAAGAGACATTCAGTACTTC. This encodes CASSPGRAPRDIQYF.

The chain links TRBV5-1 to TRBJ1-1, with 10 nucleotides matching TRBD1. V lost 3 bases, J lost 0 bases, and 2 bases stayed unmatched. Germline lookup yields CDR1 SGHRS and CDR2 YFSETQ. There are 15 residues in the CDR3. DNA of the CDR3: TGCGCCAGCAGCTGGACAGGGGGGTTGAACACTGAAGCTTTCTTT. Translating gives CASSWTGGLNTEAFF.

This rearrangement joins TRBV27 to TRBJ2-2; D is uncertain. The germline CDR1 and CDR2 sequences are MNHEY and SMNVEV (reference sequence). The V gene lost 5 bases and the J gene lost 7 bases, with 23 bases spanning the gap. The CDR3 is 17 amino acids. In DNA, the CDR3 is TGTGCCAGCAGTGGTACTACCCTACCCGTCGTATACGGGGAGCTGTTTTTT. It yields the protein CASSGTTLPVVYGELFF.

The chain has TRBV6-1 and TRBJ1-1; D call uncertain. V lost 3 bases to trimming and J lost 1 base, with 6 bases between them. Germline CDR1 MNHNS, CDR2 SASEGT. The CDR3 covers 13 residues. The CDR3 DNA reads TGTGCCAGCAGTGAGGAGAGGAACACTGAAGCTTTCTTT. Translation: CASSEERNTEAFF.

This clone came up once. V and J are TRBV4-1 and TRBJ2-1; D is unclear. CDR1 is MGHRA, CDR2 YSYEKL, per germline. CDR3 length: 14 amino acids. V gave up 1 base and J gave up 8 bases, with 12 bases separating them. The CDR3 DNA is TGCGCCAGCAGCCAAGGTTTTAACGCGGATGAGCAGTTCTTC. It specifies CASSQGFNADEQFF.

The V call is TRBV30, the J call TRBJ2-3; maybe TRBD2 (6 bases). This CDR3 comprises 12 residues. Per germline, CDR1 GTSNPN and CDR2 SVGIG (reference sequence). Trimming left V 4 bases short and J 14 bases short, with 19 bases between. The DNA of the CDR3 is TGTGCCTGGAATTGGGGACTCGGGGATCTGTATTTT. Its translation is CAWNWGLGDLYF.

The rearrangement joins TRBV28 to TRBJ2-6; 7 bases agree with TRBD1. This CDR3 has 14 residues. The V gene end was trimmed by 8 bases and the J gene end by 2 bases; junction bases not matched to a gene: 3. Per the germline V gene, CDR1 is MDHEN and CDR2 is SYDVKM. CDR3 bases: TGTGCCAGCGGCGACAGGGCTGGGGCCAACGTCCTGACTTTC. Its translation is CASGDRAGANVLTF.

Concerning this clone: The same CDR3 is also encoded by other DNA sequences in this sample. The V and J genes are TRBV9 and TRBJ1-2; 10 nucleotides line up with TRBD1. The CDR3 extends over 14 amino acids. CDR1 and CDR2 from the germline V gene are SGDLS and YYNGEE. V was pared by 4 bases and J by 4 bases, with 4 bases of the junction left unmatched. The CDR3 bases are TGTGCCAGCAGCCCTGGACAGGGGGGCTATGGCTACACCTTC. Translation: CASSPGQGGYGYTF. The whole variable domain, filled in from reference TRBV9 and TRBJ1-2, reads DSGVTQTPKHLITATGQRVTLRCSPRSGDLSVYWYQQSLDQGLQFLIQYYNGEERAKGNILERFSAQQFPDLHSELNLSSLELGDSALYFCASSPGQGGYGYTFGSGTRLTVV.

The CDR3 reads CASRQGTEISGELFF. In DNA form, the CDR3 reads TGTGCCAGCCGTCAGGGGACAGAGATTTCCGGGGAGCTGTTTTTT. V gene TRBV28 combines with J gene TRBJ2-2; TRBD1 matches 7 bases. Germline V gene lookup returns CDR1 MDHEN and CDR2 SYDVKM. The CDR3 is 15 residues long. V lost 8 bases and J lost 6; bases outside the gene matches: 12.

J is TRBJ1-4 and V is TRBV5-1; the D gene is possibly TRBD1 (5 bases). Germline CDR1 is SGHRS and CDR2 is YFSETQ. The CDR3 is made up of 14 amino acids. The V and J ends lost 0 bases and 5 bases respectively, with 8 bases between them. CDR3 sequence reads: CASSLVGANEKLFF. The CDR3 region has the DNA TGCGCCAGCAGCTTGGTAGGGGCGAATGAAAAACTGTTTTTT.